This T cell receptor (beta chain) comes out of a study of T cells in Graves' hyperthyroidism and ophthalmopathy. Amplification yielded TCR beta CDR3 regions, with RNA transcripts as the source. RT-PCR in the first round (using the HTBI primer set) targeted the TCR CDR3. A single record per CDR3 protein comes from TCRdb applying MiXCR to the multiplex PCR reads. The table shows a few hundred thousand distinct CDR3 sequences, with less than 15% occurring only once. Patients having uncontrolled infection, another autoimmune disease, pregnancy or lactation were not included. This clonotype was seen only a few times. No antigen is known for it. A read error may explain this, as a much larger clone is one base away. General study findings and limits: Blood also contained most expanded thyroid clonotypes above 0.001.

This TCR came from a middle-aged woman with Graves' hyperthyroidism. The sample taken for sequencing was blood.

The CDR3 reads CASSWDSSNYGYTF. CDR3 nucleotide sequence: TGTGCCAGCAGCTGGGACAGTTCTAACTATGGCTACACCTTC. The chain is built from TRBV5-6 and TRBJ1-2; 7 bases match TRBD1. Germline V gene data show CDR1 as SGHDT and CDR2 as YYEEEE. The junction had 2 bases not matched to a gene; V was cut back by 3 bases and J by 0 bases. The CDR3 runs to 14 residues.